The 5 T cell receptor beta chains in this list originate from one sample, sequenced in a study of T cells after yellow fever vaccination. TCRdb reprocessed the 5' RACE reads with MiXCR, giving one entry per CDR3 protein. Altogether some 390,000 distinct CDR3 sequences are present, 18% being singletons, with the ten largest covering roughly a sixth. The material was PBMCs, obtained before the yellow fever booster vaccination. The receptors shown here come from a man between 18 and 35 years old who received the YFV17D yellow fever vaccine.

This clonotype came up a few times. V gene TRBV7-9 combines with J gene TRBJ2-7; 7 bases agree with TRBD2. The ends lost 1 base at V and 7 bases at J; junction bases unmatched: 4. This CDR3 has 13 residues. Germline V CDR1 and CDR2: SEHNR, FQNEAQ (reference sequence). CDR3 residues: CASSLVGRGEQYV. Here the CDR3 DNA reads TGTGCCAGCAGCTTAGTTGGGAGGGGAGAGCAGTACGTC.

This chain connects TRBV5-1 to TRBJ2-5; D is tentatively TRBD1 or TRBD2 (5 bases each). V was clipped by 0 bases and J by 5 bases, with 14 bases between them. This CDR3 spans 15 amino acids. Germline CDR1 and CDR2: SGHRS and YFSETQ. In DNA form, the CDR3 reads TGCGCCAGCAGCTTGGCGGGACGGACGGGGGAGACCCAGTACTTC. It yields the protein CASSLAGRTGETQYF.

V usage is TRBV9 and J usage is TRBJ2-3, with a weak D call TRBD1 (6 bases). The CDR3 totals 15 residues. V dropped 0 bases and J dropped 3 bases, with 11 bases sitting between them. Germline-derived CDR1 and CDR2 are SGDLS and YYNGEE. CDR3 nucleotides: TGTGCCAGCAGCGTAGGAGGGACACCGACAGATACGCAGTATTTT. This translates into CASSVGGTPTDTQYF.

This clonotype was observed once. The chain carries TRBV15 and TRBJ2-3; D is possibly TRBD1 (6 bases). CDR1 is LNHNV, CDR2 YYDKDF, per germline (reference sequence). This CDR3 contains 17 residues. V gave up 6 bases and J gave up 4 bases, with 23 bases separating them. The CDR3 protein is CATREEMTGFGADTQYF. CDR3 in DNA: TGTGCCACCAGGGAAGAGATGACAGGTTTTGGAGCAGATACGCAGTATTTT.

The rearrangement uses TRBV5-1 and TRBJ1-1; 9 nucleotides align to TRBD1. In germline, CDR1 is SGHRS, CDR2 YFSETQ. The CDR3 is 15 amino acids. The ends lost 6 bases at V and 1 base at J; junction bases unmatched: 7. CDR3 DNA sequence: TGCGCCAGCAATCCACAGGGGGCCCCGAACACTGAAGCTTTCTTT. Translation gives CASNPQGAPNTEAFF.